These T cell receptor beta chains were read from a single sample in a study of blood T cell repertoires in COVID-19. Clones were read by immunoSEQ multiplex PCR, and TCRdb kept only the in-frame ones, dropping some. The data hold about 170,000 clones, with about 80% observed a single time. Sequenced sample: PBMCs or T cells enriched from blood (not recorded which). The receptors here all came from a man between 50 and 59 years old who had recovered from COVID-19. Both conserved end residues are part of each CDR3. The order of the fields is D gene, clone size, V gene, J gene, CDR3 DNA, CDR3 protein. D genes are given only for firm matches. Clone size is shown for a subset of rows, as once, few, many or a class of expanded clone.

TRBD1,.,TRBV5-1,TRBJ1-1,TGCGCCAGCAGCTTGCAGACAGGGAAGGTAACTGAAGCTTTCTTT,CASSLQTGKVTEAFF
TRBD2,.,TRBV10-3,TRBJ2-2,TGTGCCACCAGAGCGGGGGGGGCGAACACCGGGGAGCTGTTTTTT,CATRAGGANTGELFF
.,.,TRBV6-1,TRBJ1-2,TGTGCCAGCAGTGAAGGAGGGTCCCATGGCTACACCTTC,CASSEGGSHGYTF
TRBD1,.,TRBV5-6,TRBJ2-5,TGTGCCAGCAGCTTGGTGGCAGGGGGATCGAAGACCCAGTACTTC,CASSLVAGGSKTQYF
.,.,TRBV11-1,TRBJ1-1,TGTGCCAGCAGCCATACAATGAACACTGAAGCTTTCTTT,CASSHTMNTEAFF
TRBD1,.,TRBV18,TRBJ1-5,TGTGCCAGCTCACCGATAGGACAGGCGGATCAGCCCCAGCATTTT,CASSPIGQADQPQHF
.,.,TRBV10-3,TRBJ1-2,TGTGCCATCAGTGAATCTACCAGACAAGGCTACACCTTC,CAISESTRQGYTF
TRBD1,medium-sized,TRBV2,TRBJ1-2,TGTGCCAGCAGTGAAGCACCAGGGACAGGATATAACACCTTC,CASSEAPGTGYNTF
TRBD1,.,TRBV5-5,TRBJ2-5,TGTGCCAGCAGCCCGGCCGGGACAGGGATGGGAGAGACCCAGTACTTC,CASSPAGTGMGETQYF
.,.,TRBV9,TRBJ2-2,TGTGCCAGCAGCGGTCGGGGTCGCACCGGGGAGCTGTTTTTT,CASSGRGRTGELFF
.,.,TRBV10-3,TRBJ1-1,TGTGCCATCAGTGAGTCGGGGCCGGTCGGGACTGAAGCTTTCTTT,CAISESGPVGTEAFF
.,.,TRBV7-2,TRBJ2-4,TGTGCCAGCAGCTTGGGGGGGCCCAAAAACATTCAGTACTTC,CASSLGGPKNIQYF
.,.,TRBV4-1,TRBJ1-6,TGCGCCAGCCGGGAAACGGGTGATTCACCCCTCCACTTT,CASRETGDSPLHF
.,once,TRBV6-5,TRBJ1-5,TGTGCCAGCAGTTACTCAGGCACAGGCAATCAGCCCCAGCATTTT,CASSYSGTGNQPQHF
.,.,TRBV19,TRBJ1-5,TGTGCCAGTATGGGAGAGGGTCGAGTCAATCAGCCCCAGCATTTT,CASMGEGRVNQPQHF